These 30 T cell receptor beta chains came from one sample sequenced in a study of blood T cell repertoires in COVID-19. Assay: immunoSEQ multiplex PCR; the TCRdb copy retains only in-frame clones and omits some. The top ten hold approximately 6.2% of the sample, which has 200,000 to 250,000 clones, approximately 87% seen once. The sample comprised peripheral blood. Receptors originate from a man between 60 and 75 years old who had recovered from COVID-19.

The V gene is TRBV5-1, the J gene TRBJ2-7; 8 nucleotides line up with TRBD2. Germline V gene sequence: CDR1 SGHRS, CDR2 YFSETQ. The CDR3 is 13 residues long. The V and J ends lost 0 bases and 5 bases, in that order; junction bases with no gene match: 1. CDR3 residues: CASSLVGGDEQYF. DNA for the CDR3: TGCGCCAGCAGCTTGGTCGGGGGGGACGAGCAGTACTTC.

The CDR3 DNA reads TGTGCCAGCAGTATATATACAGTTTATGGCTACACCTTC. Its protein is CASSIYTVYGYTF. The chain recombines TRBV28 with TRBJ1-2; D is unresolved. The CDR3 length is 13 residues. The V end lost 5 bases, the J end lost 5 bases, and 12 bases lay between the germline ends. Looked up from germline, CDR1 is MDHEN and CDR2 is SYDVKM.

The chain links TRBV6-1 to TRBJ1-2; 7 bases line up with TRBD1. This CDR3 comprises 15 residues. CDR1 is MNHNS, CDR2 SASEGT, per germline. V was clipped by 11 bases and J by 4 bases; unmatched bases: 16. In DNA form, the CDR3 reads TGTGCCGCCCGGGACAGTCTAAGTCGGTTCTATGGCTACACCTTC. Its translation: CAARDSLSRFYGYTF.

The chain carries TRBV28 and TRBJ1-1, with 11 positions matching TRBD1. Trimming cost V 6 bases and J 4 bases; bases outside gene matches: 7. The germline CDR1 and CDR2 sequences are MDHEN and SYDVKM. The CDR3 has 15 amino acids. The CDR3 nucleotides are TGTGCCAGCAGCCGGGACAGGGGGTTAGGCACTGAAGCTTTCTTT. The encoded protein is CASSRDRGLGTEAFF. The variable domain in full, with the rest retrieved from reference TRBV28 and TRBJ1-1, is DVKVTQSSRYLVKRTGEKVFLECVQDMDHENMFWYRQDPGLGLRLIYFSYDVKMKEKGDIPEGYSVSREKKERFSLILESASTNQTSMYLCASSRDRGLGTEAFFGQGTRLTVV.

This chain links TRBV27 with TRBJ2-1; D is uncertain. The V end was cut by 2 bases, the J end by 0 bases, with 17 bases between. The CDR3 extends over 18 amino acids. Germline V gene sequence: CDR1 MNHEY, CDR2 SMNVEV (reference sequence). CDR3: CASSLGPFSLSSYNEQFF. DNA for the CDR3: TGTGCCAGCAGTTTAGGCCCTTTTAGCCTGAGCTCCTACAATGAGCAGTTCTTC.

The chain is built from TRBV6-5 and TRBJ1-2; 8 bases align to TRBD1. The CDR3 spans 15 residues. Germline lookup yields CDR1 MNHEY and CDR2 SVGAGI. Germline trimming cut 0 bases from V and 5 bases from J; bases unmatched to any gene: 5. DNA of the CDR3: TGTGCCAGCAGTTACTCGATCCAGGGGGCATATGGCTACACCTTC. This sequence encodes CASSYSIQGAYGYTF.

The V and J genes are TRBV7-9 and TRBJ2-7, with 7 bases aligning to TRBD1. J lost 0 bases, V lost 5 bases, and 7 bases had no gene match. This CDR3 contains 15 residues. Germline V gene data show CDR1 as SEHNR and CDR2 as FQNEAQ (reference sequence). CDR3 protein: CASSPPGTVSYEQYF. As DNA, the CDR3 is TGTGCCAGCAGCCCCCCCGGGACAGTCTCCTACGAGCAGTACTTC.

The CDR3 region has the DNA TGTGCCAGCAGCCAGGACAGGGAATCCTACGAGCAGTACTTC. It encodes CASSQDRESYEQYF. The chain joins TRBV5-4 to TRBJ2-7; TRBD1 matches 8 bases. Germline-derived CDR1 and CDR2 are SGHNT and YYREEE (reference sequence). The CDR3 runs 14 residues. With V trimmed by 4 bases and J by 1 base, 4 bases remained unmatched.

This clone rates as medium-sized (0.01 to 0.1%). The gene calls are TRBV6-4 and TRBJ2-2; 7 bases are a match to TRBD2. J lost 5 bases, V lost 3 bases, and 3 bases had no gene match. Germline CDR1 reads MRHNA; CDR2 reads SNTAGT. CDR3 length: 14 amino acids. The CDR3 coding sequence is TGTGCCAGCAGTGAGGGAGGGGAAACCGGGGAGCTGTTTTTT. Translated: CASSEGGETGELFF.

This chain connects TRBV24-1 to TRBJ2-2, with unresolved D. The CDR3 loop spans 13 amino acids. In germline, CDR1 is KGHDR, CDR2 SFDVKD. V lost 5 bases to trimming and J lost 0 bases, with 3 bases between them. The CDR3 DNA is TGTGCCACCAGTGCGGCGAACACCGGGGAGCTGTTTTTT. It yields the protein CATSAANTGELFF.

Only a few counts were recorded for this clone. The V call is TRBV10-3, the J call TRBJ2-1; 11 bases map to TRBD2. This CDR3 has 16 residues. Looked up from germline, CDR1 is ENHRY and CDR2 is SYGVKD. V lost 4 bases and J lost 4; bases outside the gene matches: 6. The CDR3 nucleotides read TGTGCCATCAGTGGCGGGGGACTAGCGGTTTACAATGAGCAGTTCTTC. Amino acids: CAISGGGLAVYNEQFF.

The chain joins TRBV27 to TRBJ2-7; TRBD1 matches at 7 bases. Germline CDR1 is MNHEY and CDR2 is SMNVEV (reference sequence). V trimming: 7 bases; J trimming: 4 bases; junction bases outside the gene matches: 13. This CDR3 region has 15 residues. The CDR3 region is CASKSGHRGEYEQYF. Written as DNA, the CDR3 is TGTGCCAGCAAAAGTGGACACAGGGGTGAATACGAGCAGTACTTC.

The gene calls are TRBV11-2 and TRBJ2-2, with D perhaps TRBD1 (6 bases). V gave up 3 bases and J gave up 6 bases, with 11 bases separating them. There are 14 residues in the CDR3. Germline V CDR1 and CDR2: SGHAT, FQNNGV. In DNA form, the CDR3 reads TGTGCCAGCAGCTTTGAGGCAGGGGCCGGGGAGCTGTTTTTT. Its protein product is CASSFEAGAGELFF. The whole variable domain, remainder taken from reference TRBV11-2 and TRBJ2-2, is EAGVAQSPRYKIIEKRQSVAFWCNPISGHATLYWYQQILGQGPKLLIQFQNNGVVDDSQLPKDRFSAERLKGVDSTLKIQPAKLEDSAVYLCASSFEAGAGELFFGEGSRLTVL.

The chain couples TRBV7-3 to TRBJ2-3, with 14 bases that match TRBD2. V trimming: 5 bases; J trimming: 3 bases; junction bases outside the gene matches: 4. The CDR3 spans 16 residues. Germline-derived CDR1 and CDR2 are SGHTA and FQGTGA. CDR3 sequence reads: CASSIGLAGGTDTQYF. In nucleotides, the CDR3 is TGTGCCAGCAGCATAGGACTAGCGGGAGGTACAGATACGCAGTATTTT.

This chain links TRBV1 with TRBJ2-7; the DNA was not compared with TRBD2, the D call given in the table. TRBV1 is tagged as a pseudogene. This CDR3 is 16 amino acids long. DNA for the CDR3: TGCACCAGCAGCCAAGATCCGGAGGGGAAGGAGTACGAGCAGTACTTC. Its translation is CTSSQDPEGKEYEQYF.

The V gene is TRBV3-1 (or the pseudogene TRBV3-2), the J gene TRBJ2-7; 9 nucleotides line up with TRBD2. V lost 3 bases, J lost 5 bases, and 5 bases stayed unmatched. CDR1 is LGHDT and CDR2 is YNNKEL in the germline V gene (reference sequence). The CDR3 covers 14 residues. The CDR3 loop is CASSQAGGAHEQYF. CDR3 sequence (DNA): TGTGCCAGCAGCCAGGCGGGAGGGGCCCACGAGCAGTACTTC.

The J gene is TRBJ1-5, the V gene TRBV7-2; D might be TRBD1 (5 bases). In germline, CDR1 is SGHTA, CDR2 FQGNSA. The CDR3 length is 16 residues. V dropped 1 base and J dropped 2 bases, with 12 bases sitting between them. CDR3: CASSLVGRGGNQPQHF. The CDR3 bases are TGTGCCAGCAGCTTAGTCGGGCGGGGGGGCAATCAGCCCCAGCATTTT.

In nucleotides, the CDR3 is TGTGCCAGCAGTTCGGACAGGGGCGGGGAGCTGTTTTTT. Protein sequence: CASSSDRGGELFF. The genes are TRBV12-3 or TRBV12-4 and TRBJ2-2, with TRBD1 matching over 9 bases. The ends lost 4 bases at V and 7 bases at J; junction bases unmatched: 1. The CDR3 runs 13 residues.

The chain carries TRBV6-6 and TRBJ2-3, with D unclear. The germline V gene has CDR1 MNHNY and CDR2 SVGAGI (reference sequence). Trimming pared 4 bases from V and 2 bases from J, leaving 4 bases between. This CDR3 comprises 12 residues. The CDR3 nucleotides are TGTGCCAGCAGTTCCATCACAGATACGCAGTATTTT. It yields the protein CASSSITDTQYF.

This clone was seen a few times. The V and J genes are TRBV6-5 and TRBJ1-1; the D gene is possibly TRBD1 (5 bases). V was clipped by 7 bases and J by 2 bases, with 11 bases between them. The CDR3 has 13 residues. Germline values: CDR1 MNHEY, CDR2 SVGAGI. The CDR3 region has the DNA TGTGCCAGCATCGGGACTATTAACACTGAAGCTTTCTTT. It yields the protein CASIGTINTEAFF.

The V gene is TRBV2, the J gene TRBJ1-2; D gene uncertain. V dropped 3 bases and J dropped 4 bases, with 6 bases sitting between them. This CDR3 region has 12 residues. CDR1 is SNHLY and CDR2 is FYNNEI in the germline V gene. CDR3 in DNA: TGTGCCAGCAGTGACCCTCGCTATGGCTACACCTTC. As protein: CASSDPRYGYTF.

The chain joins TRBV12-3 or TRBV12-4 to TRBJ2-3; possible D gene TRBD2, 5 bases. The CDR3 covers 12 residues. The ends were cut back, 8 bases at V and 5 bases at J, with 11 bases in the middle. The CDR3 loop reads CASRPEGDTQYF. For the CDR3, the DNA is TGTGCCAGCCGCCCCGAGGGAGATACGCAGTATTTT.

J is TRBJ1-5 and V is TRBV30, with D hard to call. The CDR3 has 13 residues. Germline assignment: CDR1 GTSNPN and CDR2 SVGIG (reference sequence). Trimming took 3 bases from V and 4 from J, leaving 10 bases between them. The CDR3 nucleotides read TGTGCCTGGAGCTCAGGACTGAATCAGCCCCAGCATTTT. Encoded protein: CAWSSGLNQPQHF.

The gene calls are TRBV10-1 and TRBJ2-1; no reliable D call. CDR1 WNHNN and CDR2 SYGVQD come from the germline V gene (reference sequence). Trimming stripped 5 bases from V and 0 bases from J, with 5 bases between. The CDR3 runs to 13 residues. The CDR3 sequence: CASSWSSYNEQFF. CDR3 coding DNA: TGCGCCAGCAGTTGGAGCTCCTACAATGAGCAGTTCTTC.

The chain is built from TRBV2 and TRBJ2-1; 12 positions agree with TRBD2. Per the germline V gene, CDR1 is SNHLY and CDR2 is FYNNEI. The CDR3 runs to 18 residues. Trimming removed 7 bases from V and 1 base from J; junction bases left unmatched: 11. The CDR3 DNA is TGTGCCAGCATAATGACTAGCGGGAGTATGGGGTCCTACAATGAGCAGTTCTTC. This sequence encodes CASIMTSGSMGSYNEQFF.

The chain links TRBV5-1 to TRBJ2-2; 11 nucleotides line up with TRBD1. The germline CDR1 and CDR2 sequences are SGHRS and YFSETQ. V trimming: 7 bases; J trimming: 4 bases; junction bases outside the gene matches: 6. The CDR3 is 15 amino acids. The CDR3 region is CASLPGTGGTGELFF. CDR3 in DNA: TGCGCCAGCCTCCCCGGGACAGGGGGCACCGGGGAGCTGTTTTTT.

The V call is TRBV29-1, the J call TRBJ2-7; TRBD1 matches at 10 bases. V lost 6 bases, J lost 2 bases, and 7 bases stayed unmatched. Germline values: CDR1 SQVTM, CDR2 ANQGSEA. The CDR3 sequence is 14 residues long. The chain's CDR3 is CSVVPGQGTYEQYF. Here the CDR3 DNA reads TGCAGCGTGGTACCGGGACAGGGGACCTACGAGCAGTACTTC.

V usage is TRBV5-1 and J usage is TRBJ2-1; TRBD1 aligns across 8 bases. Trimming removed 3 bases from V and 6 bases from J; junction bases left unmatched: 2. The CDR3 consists of 13 residues. Germline CDR1 is SGHRS and CDR2 is YFSETQ. CDR3 loop: CASSSGQGNEQFF. The CDR3 DNA is TGCGCCAGCAGCTCTGGACAGGGCAATGAGCAGTTCTTC.

J is TRBJ2-7 and V is TRBV7-9; 13 nucleotides line up with TRBD2. This CDR3 region has 17 residues. Per germline, CDR1 SEHNR and CDR2 FQNEAQ (reference sequence). With V trimmed by 5 bases and J by 1 base, 8 bases remained unmatched. CDR3 nucleotide sequence: TGTGCCAGCAGCGGACCACCGGGACTAGCGGGGTCCTACGAGCAGTACTTC. Translation gives CASSGPPGLAGSYEQYF.

The chain links TRBV2 to TRBJ1-3; D is perhaps TRBD1 (5 bases). CDR1 SNHLY and CDR2 FYNNEI come from the germline V gene. This CDR3 comprises 15 residues. Trimming pared 7 bases from V and 2 bases from J, leaving 15 bases between. CDR3 amino acids: CASTWGGLAGNTIYF. The CDR3 DNA reads TGTGCCAGCACCTGGGGGGGGTTGGCTGGAAACACCATATATTTT.